The 4 T cell receptor beta chains reported below all come from one sample, sequenced in a study of blood T cell repertoires in COVID-19. TCRdb's copy holds only in-frame clones and misses some; the assay was immunoSEQ multiplex PCR. The sample lists 270,000 or so clones, under 90% seen once, with approximately 10% in the top ten. The sample taken for sequencing was peripheral blood. These receptors were obtained from a woman between 45 and 60 years old who had recovered from COVID-19.

The chain joins TRBV15 to TRBJ2-5; D unclear. The length of the CDR3 is 13 residues. Germline V CDR1 and CDR2: LNHNV, YYDKDF (reference sequence). V was trimmed by 0 bases and J by 2 bases, leaving 4 bases between them. The CDR3, as DNA: TGTGCCACCAGCAGAGACAGACAAGAGACCCAGTACTTC. It translates to CATSRDRQETQYF.

The V and J genes are TRBV2 and TRBJ1-1; TRBD1 aligns across 11 bases. This CDR3 has 14 amino acids. The germline CDR1 and CDR2 sequences are SNHLY and FYNNEI. The V gene end was trimmed by 7 bases and the J gene end by 5 bases; junction bases not matched to a gene: 6. CDR3 sequence reads: CASNLDRGRTEAFF. CDR3 nucleotides: TGTGCCAGCAACCTGGACAGGGGGCGAACTGAAGCTTTCTTT. Looking up the rest from reference TRBV2 and TRBJ1-1 gives the full variable domain: EPEVTQTPSHQVTQMGQEVILRCVPISNHLYFYWYRQILGQKVEFLVSFYNNEISEKSEIFDDQFSVERPDGSNFTLKIRSTKLEDSAMYFCASNLDRGRTEAFFGQGTRLTVV.

The V and J genes are TRBV28 and TRBJ1-4; 8 bases fit TRBD1. The CDR3 length is 21 residues. The germline V gene has CDR1 MDHEN and CDR2 SYDVKM. V shed 7 bases and J 5 bases; nucleotides not matched to a gene: 27. The CDR3 here is CASTSIPSGQGSRMWNEKLFF. The CDR3 nucleotides are TGTGCCAGCACCTCCATACCCAGCGGACAGGGCTCAAGGATGTGGAATGAAAAACTGTTTTTT.

The CDR3 spells CASSLATGGPSYEQYF. Here the CDR3 DNA reads TGTGCCAGCAGCTTAGCGACAGGGGGCCCCTCCTACGAGCAGTACTTC. The rearrangement joins TRBV7-2 to TRBJ2-7; TRBD1 aligns across 10 bases. Per germline, CDR1 SGHTA and CDR2 FQGNSA. V lost 0 bases, J lost 0 bases, and 2 bases stayed unmatched. CDR3 size: 16 residues.